The 11 T cell receptor beta chains below all came from one sample that was sequenced in a study of beta chain features in type 1 diabetes. Findings of the study overall: The study found moderately but significantly shorter TCRB CDR3s in all four CD4+ subsets of Type 1 diabetes patients.

The authors reverse transcribed all of the isolated RNA, so sequencing captured expressed TCRB transcripts. Method: immunoSEQ multiplex PCR; TCRdb's copy keeps in-frame clones and lacks some. Here the sample spans approximately 170,000 clones, around 63% being singletons. These receptors' antigens are unknown. The sequencing sample was made of naive CD4+ T cells from blood. These receptors were collected from a man between 25 and 39 years old with type 1 diabetes.

As regards this clone: Other DNA sequences in the same sample also yield this CDR3. This rearrangement joins TRBV5-1 to TRBJ2-3; the D is unclear. This CDR3 spans 11 amino acids. The V gene's germline CDR1 is SGHRS and CDR2 YFSETQ. V was shortened by 1 base and J by 3 bases, with 0 bases between the two germline ends. The CDR3 loop is CASSLTDTQYF. CDR3 coding DNA: TGCGCCAGCAGCTTGACAGATACGCAGTATTTT. Full variable domain (rest looked up from reference TRBV5-1 and TRBJ2-3): KAGVTQTPRYLIKTRGQQVTLSCSPISGHRSVSWYQQTPGQGLQFLFEYFSETQRNKGNFPGRFSGRQFSNSRSEMNVSTLELGDSALYLCASSLTDTQYFGPGTRLTVL.

This clone has only a few counts. The genes are TRBV30 and TRBJ1-6, with D possibly TRBD1 on 6 matching bases. CDR3 size: 13 residues. CDR1 and CDR2 from the germline V gene are GTSNPN and SVGIG (reference sequence). Deletions cut 5 bases from V and 9 bases from J, with 14 bases between. The DNA of the CDR3 is TGTGCCTGGGCGGACAGTTCCGGTTCACCCCTCCACTTT. Translation: CAWADSSGSPLHF.

This clone occurred a few times. CDR3 region: CASNPRRGTFTDTQYF. The DNA for the CDR3 is TGTGCCAGCAACCCCCGGAGGGGAACCTTCACAGATACGCAGTATTTT. The V gene is TRBV25-1, the J gene TRBJ2-3, with D maybe TRBD2 (6 bases). Germline lookup yields CDR1 MGHDK and CDR2 SYGVNS. V was trimmed by 7 bases and J by 2 bases, leaving 19 bases between them. This CDR3 spans 16 amino acids.

The chain joins TRBV14 to TRBJ2-7, with D perhaps matching TRBD2 (6 bases). The CDR3 covers 15 residues. Germline-derived CDR1 and CDR2 are SGHDN and FVKESK. Trimming left V 4 bases short and J 3 bases short, with 16 bases between. The CDR3 protein is CASSPGRVGSYEQYF. The CDR3 region has the DNA TGTGCCAGCAGCCCGGGACGGGTCGGGAGCTACGAGCAGTACTTC. The entire variable domain, with the rest obtained from reference TRBV14 and TRBJ2-7, is as follows: EAGVTQFPSHSVIEKGQTVTLRCDPISGHDNLYWYRRVMGKEIKFLLHFVKESKQDESGMPNNRFLAERTGGTYSTLKVQPAELEDSGVYFCASSPGRVGSYEQYFGPGTRLTVT.

This clone has just one count. The chain combines TRBV9 with TRBJ2-7; TRBD2 matches at 7 bases. The ends lost 4 bases at V and 5 bases at J; junction bases unmatched: 9. This CDR3 is 14 amino acids long. The V gene's germline CDR1 is SGDLS and CDR2 YYNGEE. CDR3 DNA: TGTGCCAGCAGCCCAGGACTAGAGAAGAACGAGCAGTACTTC. This encodes CASSPGLEKNEQYF.

This chain connects TRBV29-1 to TRBJ2-7; 9 bases agree with TRBD2. This CDR3 is 13 amino acids long. The ends lost 3 bases at V and 5 bases at J; junction bases unmatched: 5. Germline assignment: CDR1 SQVTM and CDR2 ANQGSEA. For the CDR3, the DNA is TGCAGCGTTGAGCGGGGGGGCCGGGACGAGCAGTACTTC. Protein sequence: CSVERGGRDEQYF.

This chain links TRBV5-4 with TRBJ1-1; D not certain. The CDR3 extends over 15 amino acids. Germline CDR1 and CDR2: SGHNT and YYREEE (reference sequence). V lost 4 bases to trimming and J lost 0 bases, with 13 bases between them. Here the CDR3 DNA reads TGTGCCAGCAGCCAGATAGAAGACATGAACACTGAAGCTTTCTTT. This gives the protein CASSQIEDMNTEAFF.

The rearrangement joins TRBV4-3 to TRBJ2-7; D perhaps matches TRBD1 (6 bases). CDR3 length: 15 residues. Germline loops: CDR1 LGHNA, CDR2 YSLEER. Deletions cut 0 bases from V and 2 bases from J, with 11 bases between. DNA of the CDR3: TGCGCCAGCAGCCAAGATGGCAGGGGCGCCTACGAGCAGTACTTC. Translation: CASSQDGRGAYEQYF.

The chain combines TRBV9 with TRBJ1-2; D gene uncertain. Trimming pared 0 bases from V and 6 bases from J, leaving 15 bases between. The CDR3 covers 15 residues. Germline V gene sequence: CDR1 SGDLS, CDR2 YYNGEE. The CDR3 DNA is TGTGCCAGCAGCGTAGATGTGCGCCAAACTAATGGCTACACCTTC. Translation gives CASSVDVRQTNGYTF. The full variable domain, completed using reference TRBV9 and TRBJ1-2, is DSGVTQTPKHLITATGQRVTLRCSPRSGDLSVYWYQQSLDQGLQFLIQYYNGEERAKGNILERFSAQQFPDLHSELNLSSLELGDSALYFCASSVDVRQTNGYTFGSGTRLTVV.

The J gene is TRBJ2-3, the V gene TRBV28; D gene ambiguous. Trimming pared 7 bases from V and 1 base from J, leaving 12 bases between. CDR1 MDHEN and CDR2 SYDVKM come from the germline V gene. The CDR3 runs to 14 residues. CDR3 in DNA: TGTGCCAGCAATGACTTTGGGCGCACAGATACGCAGTATTTT. Translation gives CASNDFGRTDTQYF.

This chain links TRBV30 with TRBJ2-2; D uncertain. Germline V gene lookup returns CDR1 GTSNPN and CDR2 SVGIG (reference sequence). The V and J ends lost 0 bases and 14 bases respectively, with 10 bases between them. The CDR3 has 11 residues. The CDR3 nucleotides are TGTGCCTGGAGTGTATCCGAGGTCCTGTTTTTT. This translates into CAWSVSEVLFF.